This T cell receptor beta chain was observed in a study of blood T cell repertoires in COVID-19. At the level of the study: T cells, B-cell-depleted T cells, or PBMCs supplied cDNA or gDNA.

The Seattle site enrolled patients during active infection and followed them longitudinally. Trimming removed 2 bases from V and 14 bases from J; junction bases left unmatched: 18. CDR3 length equals 17 residues. CDR1 is SEHNR and CDR2 is FQNEAQ in the germline V gene (reference sequence). Per the study methods: Reference gene primer amplification in the assay estimated nucleated cell counts. This table comes from immunoSEQ multiplex PCR, and its TCRdb copy is limited to in-frame clones, with some not included. V and J calls and clone size are as listed in that table; D and trimming were resolved from the DNA. Of 100,000 to 150,000 clones listed, 92% are singletons.

This TCR derives from a man between 45 and 60 years old with COVID-19, enrolled during active disease. Specimen: peripheral blood. V is TRBV7-9 and J is TRBJ2-1; 10 nucleotides align to TRBD1. The CDR3 sequence is CASSLSPSGTGAEREFF. The CDR3 DNA is TGTGCCAGCAGCTTATCCCCCTCCGGGACAGGGGCTGAGCGGGAGTTCTTC.